The clone carrying this T cell receptor beta chain appeared once. The junction does not match germline at one end; this may be a read error. Template material for amplifying TCR beta CDR3 regions consisted of RNA transcripts. A first-round RT-PCR of the TCR CDR3 used the HTBI primer set. TCRdb re-called the multiplex PCR reads with MiXCR, one entry per CDR3 protein. This sample has roughly 500,000 distinct CDR3 sequences, with approximately 48% found just once. Germline lookup yields CDR1 SEHNR and CDR2 FQNEAQ (reference sequence). The CDR3 covers 14 residues. This entry comes from a study of T cells in Graves' hyperthyroidism and ophthalmopathy.

V and J are TRBV7-9 and TRBJ2-7; 7 positions match TRBD2. The receptor was derived from an adult woman with Graves' disease, either hyperthyroidism or ophthalmopathy (not recorded which). Sequenced sample: peripheral blood or thyroid tissue (not recorded which). The CDR3 protein is CASSQEVSGFQQYF. CDR3 bases: TGCGCCAGCAGCCAAGAGGTTAGCGGGTTCCAGCAGTACTTC.